The 18 T cell receptor beta chains listed next were all sequenced from one sample in a study of T cells in Graves' hyperthyroidism and ophthalmopathy. Amplification of TCR beta CDR3 regions used RNA as the template. When the TCR CDR3 underwent first-round RT-PCR, the HTBI primer set was used. Using its own MiXCR run on the multiplex PCR reads, TCRdb lists one record per CDR3 protein. Among roughly 170,000 distinct CDR3 sequences listed, about a sixth were seen once. Sequenced: blood. Receptor source: a woman in her forties or fifties with Graves' hyperthyroidism.

This clonotype was seen repeatedly, ten times or more. The chain is built from TRBV19 and TRBJ1-1; weak D call: TRBD1 (5 bases). The V gene's germline CDR1 is LNHDA and CDR2 SQIVND (reference sequence). The CDR3 is made up of 14 amino acids. V dropped 3 bases and J dropped 5 bases, with 13 bases sitting between them. The CDR3 protein is CASSIGGDGTEAFF. The CDR3 DNA follows: TGTGCCAGTAGTATCGGAGGGGATGGTACTGAAGCTTTCTTT.

V gene TRBV3-1 combines with J gene TRBJ2-1, with D hard to call. V was trimmed by 2 bases and J by 0 bases, leaving 8 bases between them. CDR1 LGHDT and CDR2 YNNKEL come from the germline V gene (reference sequence). CDR3 length: 15 amino acids. CDR3 coding DNA: TGTGCCAGCAGCCAAACGCGTCCCTCCTACAATGAGCAGTTCTTC. It is translated as CASSQTRPSYNEQFF.

This clonotype was observed at least ten times. The chain links TRBV7-2 to TRBJ2-5, with 9 bases identical to TRBD2. The ends lost 4 bases at V and 5 bases at J; junction bases unmatched: 11. The V gene's germline CDR1 is SGHTA and CDR2 FQGNSA. The CDR3 sequence is 16 residues long. CDR3 bases: TGTGCCAGCAGCTCAAGGAATGCGGGGGGGGGCGAGACCCAGTACTTC. It codes for CASSSRNAGGGETQYF.

The chain joins TRBV6-1 to TRBJ2-3; 8 bases are shared with TRBD2. The CDR3 sequence is 14 residues long. Germline trimming cut 10 bases from V and 0 bases from J; bases unmatched to any gene: 6. Germline V gene sequence: CDR1 MNHNS, CDR2 SASEGT. The CDR3 is CATGGGSSTDTQYF. CDR3 coding DNA: TGTGCCACCGGGGGGGGGTCTAGCACAGATACGCAGTATTTT.

This clonotype was detected many times. The chain carries TRBV19 and TRBJ1-1, with no clear D. This CDR3 region has 15 residues. Trimming shortened V by 6 bases and J by 2 bases, and 16 bases separated the two germline ends. Looked up from germline, CDR1 is LNHDA and CDR2 is SQIVND (reference sequence). This chain's CDR3 is CASSNPGEGNTEAFF. CDR3 nucleotides: TGTGCCAGTAGCAATCCCGGTGAGGGCAACACTGAAGCTTTCTTT.

This clonotype was counted ten times or more. This sequence joins TRBV12-3 or TRBV12-4 and TRBJ2-7, with 13 bases aligning to TRBD2. V shed 3 bases, J shed 5 bases, and the junction held 4 bases outside the gene matches. This CDR3 contains 15 residues. The CDR3 nucleotides are TGTGCCAGCAGTTTGGGACTAGCGGGGATTGACGAGCAGTACTTC. Protein: CASSLGLAGIDEQYF.

The rearrangement joins TRBV7-6 to TRBJ2-2; 10 bases map to TRBD2. This CDR3 region has 16 residues. V trimming: 5 bases; J trimming: 4 bases; junction bases outside the gene matches: 7. Germline assignment: CDR1 SGHVS and CDR2 FNYEAQ. CDR3 DNA: TGTGCCAGCAGCCCGGGACTAGCGTGGCTCACCGGGGAGCTGTTTTTT. It codes for CASSPGLAWLTGELFF. The complete variable domain, with remaining parts taken from reference TRBV7-6 and TRBJ2-2, reads GAGVSQSPRYKVTKRGQDVALRCDPISGHVSLYWYRQALGQGPEFLTYFNYEAQQDKSGLPNDRFSAERPEGSISTLTIQRTEQRDSAMYRCASSPGLAWLTGELFFGEGSRLTVL.

Ten or more counts support this clonotype. The chain carries TRBV28 and TRBJ1-4; D gene unclear. CDR1 is MDHEN and CDR2 is SYDVKM in the germline V gene. Trimming stripped 3 bases from V and 0 bases from J, with 11 bases between. The CDR3 has 16 amino acids. The DNA for the CDR3 is TGTGCCAGCAGTTTGGCCAGCTATGCAACTAATGAAAAACTGTTTTTT. Translated, it gives CASSLASYATNEKLFF.

This clonotype has more than one count but fewer than ten. The rearrangement joins TRBV3-1 to TRBJ1-1; weak D call: TRBD1 (6 bases). The germline V and J ends were trimmed by 4 bases and 0 bases, with 15 bases remaining between them. The CDR3 covers 16 residues. Germline V gene sequence: CDR1 LGHDT, CDR2 YNNKEL (reference sequence). For the CDR3, the DNA is TGTGCCAGCAGCCGGGGAGCAGGGGCAGTGAACACTGAAGCTTTCTTT. It codes for CASSRGAGAVNTEAFF.

V gene TRBV20-1 combines with J gene TRBJ2-3; a weak D match, TRBD2 (6 bases). The CDR3 spans 16 residues. Germline-derived CDR1 and CDR2 are DFQATT and SNEGSKA (reference sequence). The V and J ends lost 2 bases and 0 bases respectively, with 15 bases between them. This chain's CDR3 is CSARTSRGTSTDTQYF. DNA for the CDR3: TGCAGTGCTAGAACCAGCCGCGGGACTAGCACAGATACGCAGTATTTT.

The chain is built from TRBV4-3 and TRBJ2-1; D remains ambiguous. Per the germline V gene, CDR1 is LGHNA and CDR2 is YSLEER. CDR3 size: 13 residues. V lost 3 bases to trimming and J lost 9 bases, with 12 bases between them. CDR3 amino acids: CASSQFSFAEQFF. DNA of the CDR3: TGCGCCAGCAGCCAGTTCTCGTTTGCTGAGCAGTTCTTC.

In regard to this clonotype: Sequence at one end of the junction differs from germline and may be a read error. Here the CDR3 reads CASRPGQGTRQEKLLF. The CDR3 region has the DNA TGTGCCAGCAGGCCGGGCCAGGGGACAAGACAAGAAAAACTGCTTTTT. The genes are TRBV12-3 or TRBV12-4 and TRBJ1-4; tentative D call: TRBD1 (6 bases). This CDR3 spans 16 amino acids.

The V gene is TRBV2, the J gene TRBJ2-7, with a weak D call TRBD2 (5 bases). The CDR3 has 17 residues. The germline CDR1 and CDR2 sequences are SNHLY and FYNNEI. The V end lost 6 bases, the J end lost 3 bases, and 24 bases lay between the germline ends. Here the CDR3 DNA reads TGTGCCAGCAGGGCCCCAAGCGGAAGGCCGATGATCTACGAGCAGTACTTC. Translation: CASRAPSGRPMIYEQYF.

The chain has TRBV6-1 and TRBJ1-1; possible D gene TRBD1, 6 bases. The germline gives CDR1 MNHNS, CDR2 SASEGT. V was pared by 7 bases and J by 1 base, with 16 bases between. CDR3 length: 15 residues. CDR3 protein: CASKGGDTSNTEAFF. The CDR3 nucleotides read TGTGCCAGCAAGGGGGGGGACACTTCGAACACTGAAGCTTTCTTT.

This clonotype was observed a handful of times. The V and J genes are TRBV6-2 or TRBV6-3 and TRBJ2-2; 13 nucleotides agree with TRBD2. The CDR3 contains 20 residues. CDR1 MNHEY and CDR2 SVGEGT come from the germline V gene. J gave up 4 bases and V 7 bases, and 18 bases lay outside the gene matches. CDR3 sequence reads: CASTKPLLAGGPGITGELFF. CDR3 DNA sequence: TGTGCCAGCACGAAACCCCTACTAGCGGGGGGGCCAGGGATCACCGGGGAGCTGTTTTTT.

This clonotype was recorded at least ten times. J is TRBJ2-1 and V is TRBV11-2; 9 bases align to TRBD2. This CDR3 is 16 amino acids long. J lost 3 bases, V lost 1 base, and 4 bases had no gene match. Germline loops: CDR1 SGHAT, CDR2 FQNNGV. CDR3: CASSLVVTSGYNEQFF. The CDR3, as DNA: TGTGCCAGCAGCTTAGTAGTGACTAGCGGCTACAATGAGCAGTTCTTC.

This clonotype was detected many times. V is TRBV6-1 and J is TRBJ2-6, with 11 nucleotides matching TRBD1. Germline trimming cut 6 bases from V and 0 bases from J; bases unmatched to any gene: 7. The CDR3 is 18 amino acids. Germline V lookup: CDR1 MNHNS, CDR2 SASEGT. The CDR3 nucleotides are TGTGCCAGCAGAGACCGGGACAGGGGGATCTCTGGGGCCAACGTCCTGACTTTC. Amino acids: CASRDRDRGISGANVLTF.

In this sample, this clonotype turned up many times. One junction end does not reproduce the germline sequence, and a read error may be involved. The chain combines TRBV6-1 with TRBJ2-2; D may be TRBD1 (5 bases). Germline CDR1 MNHNS, CDR2 SASEGT. The CDR3 runs to 17 residues. CDR3 in amino acids: CASSQATEGTNTGELFF. CDR3 nucleotide sequence: TGTGCCAGCAGTCAAGCGACAGAAGGCACGAACACCGGGGAGCTGTTTTTT.